A selection of T cell receptor beta chains follows, all from one sample in a study of cytomegalovirus exposure and HLA in healthy donors. Libraries were prepared by immunoSEQ multiplex PCR; TCRdb keeps only in-frame clonotypes and omits some of them. This sample has approximately 130,000 clones; 78% occur once, and the top ten carry 6% to 8%. What was sequenced was PBMCs. The receptors shown here come from a woman aged 40 to 49 in good health and CMV-seronegative. Both conserved end residues are part of each CDR3. D genes are given only for firm matches. A clone size is listed for some rows: how often the clone was seen (once, few, many), or a class if it is expanded.

j_gene,d_gene,abundance,len,v_gene,CDR3nt,CDR3aa
TRBJ1-5,NA,few,14,TRBV27,TGTGCCAGCAGTTACTCAGGGGGCAATCAGCCCCAGCATTTT,CASSYSGGNQPQHF
TRBJ1-6,NA,NA,15,TRBV2,TGTGCCAGTAACGAACAGGGATTTTATAATTCACCCCTCCACTTT,CASNEQGFYNSPLHF
TRBJ1-4,NA,NA,17,TRBV4-1,TGCGCCAGCAGCCAAGATATGAGGTGGGCAACTAATGAAAAACTGTTTTTT,CASSQDMRWATNEKLFF
TRBJ2-1,NA,NA,13,TRBV10-1,TGCGCCAGCAGTGAAGGCGGGAACAATGAGCAGTTCTTC,CASSEGGNNEQFF
TRBJ2-5,TRBD1,NA,15,TRBV18,TGTGCCAGCTCACCACCAACAGGGGAGTCCGGAACCCAGTACTTC,CASSPPTGESGTQYF
TRBJ2-4,TRBD2,NA,15,TRBV28,TGTGCCAGCAGTTTGACTAGCGGGAGCGACAACATTCAGTACTTC,CASSLTSGSDNIQYF
TRBJ1-2,NA,NA,14,TRBV6-6,TGTGCCAGCAGTACCGGAGGGGTCAGCTATGGCTACACCTTC,CASSTGGVSYGYTF
TRBJ2-1,NA,NA,16,TRBV7-2,TGTGCCAGCAGCTTAGAGGCGGGAAGTTTCTACAATGAGCAGTTCTTC,CASSLEAGSFYNEQFF
TRBJ2-5,NA,NA,12,TRBV29-1,TGCAGCGTTGAGCTCGCCGGGGAGACCCAGTACTTC,CSVELAGETQYF
TRBJ2-1,TRBD2,NA,15,TRBV6-1,TGTGCCAGCAGTGGGGCGGCTAGCGGGAACTATGAGCAGTTCTTC,CASSGAASGNYEQFF
TRBJ2-7,NA,NA,15,TRBV5-1,TGCGCCAGCAGCTTGACTAGCCCTAAAGGTTACGAGCAGTACTTC,CASSLTSPKGYEQYF
TRBJ1-4,NA,NA,14,TRBV5-1,TGCGCCAGCAGCTTCGACAGGTTCGGCGAAAAACTGTTTTTT,CASSFDRFGEKLFF
TRBJ2-1,TRBD2,NA,18,TRBV27,TGTGCCAGCACCCCGGGTCGGGCTCGTGGACTAGCGGGAGTTGAGCAGTTCTTC,CASTPGRARGLAGVEQFF
TRBJ1-2,TRBD1,NA,14,TRBV5-4,TGTGCCAGCAGCCTAGGGACAGGGAACTATGGCTACACCTTC,CASSLGTGNYGYTF
TRBJ2-3,NA,NA,14,TRBV9,TGTGCCAGCAGCGGGATGGGAAGGGGAGATACGCAGTATTTT,CASSGMGRGDTQYF
TRBJ2-5,NA,once,11,TRBV10-3,TGTGCCATCAGTGAGGGGGCAGGGTTGTACTTC,CAISEGAGLYF
TRBJ2-3,TRBD1,NA,11,TRBV19,TGTGCCAGTAGAACAGGGGGCACGCAGTATTTT,CASRTGGTQYF
TRBJ1-4,TRBD1,few,16,TRBV23-1,TGCGCCAGCAGTCAGCGGGACAGGGGTCTAAATGAAAAACTGTTTTTT,CASSQRDRGLNEKLFF
TRBJ2-7,TRBD2,few,17,TRBV7-9,TGTGCCAGCAGCCCCTGGGGTGCGGGAGCCCTCACCTACGAGCAGTACTTC,CASSPWGAGALTYEQYF
TRBJ1-5,TRBD1,NA,16,TRBV28,TGTGCCAGCAGTTCCCTCCGACAGGGCAGCAATCAGCCCCAGCATTTT,CASSSLRQGSNQPQHF
TRBJ2-2,TRBD1,NA,13,TRBV2,TGTGCCAGCAGGGGCACAGGGGTCGGGGAGCTGTTTTTT,CASRGTGVGELFF
TRBJ2-7,TRBD1,NA,19,TRBV4-1,TGCGCCAGCAGCACCGGGGACAGATTTTCTCCAAGACCCTCCTACGAGCAGTACTTC,CASSTGDRFSPRPSYEQYF
TRBJ2-3,TRBD2,NA,15,TRBV5-3,TGTGCCAGAAACGGGGGGGGGATTGTTGCAGATACGCAGTATTTT,CARNGGGIVADTQYF
TRBJ2-7,NA,NA,11,TRBV28,TGTGCCAGCAGTCCGGACAGTCCCCGGTACTTC,CASSPDSPRYF
TRBJ2-1,TRBD2,NA,14,TRBV10-1,TGCGCCAGCGAGACTAGCGGAACTTACAATGAGCAGTTCTTC,CASETSGTYNEQFF
TRBJ2-7,NA,NA,10,TRBV2,TGTGCCAGCAGGAGCTACGAGCAGTACTTC,CASRSYEQYF
TRBJ2-1,TRBD2,NA,15,TRBV27,TGTGCCAGCAGTGCGGGGACTAGCGAGCCCGATGAGCAGTTCTTC,CASSAGTSEPDEQFF
TRBJ2-3,NA,NA,15,TRBV28,TGTGCCAGCTCCTTCAGCCCTCCCCGGGCAGATACGCAGTATTTT,CASSFSPPRADTQYF
TRBJ2-7,TRBD1,NA,15,TRBV2,TGTGCCAGCAGTGAATCGGGACAGGGGTGGGACGAGCAGTACTTC,CASSESGQGWDEQYF
TRBJ1-3,NA,few,15,TRBV7-9,TGTGCCAGCAGCTGGGGAAGAGGGAGAGGAAACACCATATATTTT,CASSWGRGRGNTIYF
TRBJ2-1,NA,once,14,TRBV5-1,TGCGCCAGCAGCTTGGAGAACAGGGAAAATGAGCAGTTCTTC,CASSLENRENEQFF
TRBJ2-7,NA,NA,14,TRBV6-5,TGTGCCAGCAGTTACGCTCAGAAAGACTACGAGCAGTACTTC,CASSYAQKDYEQYF
TRBJ2-5,TRBD2,NA,15,TRBV10-1,TGCGCCAGCAGTGAGTCCGCGGGGGGCGGAGAGACCCAGTACTTC,CASSESAGGGETQYF
TRBJ2-2,NA,once,18,TRBV11-2,TGTGCCAGCAGCTTTCAAGCTGGACTAAGCGTAAAGACCGGGGAGCTGTTTTTT,CASSFQAGLSVKTGELFF
TRBJ2-1,TRBD2,few,17,TRBV11-2,TGTGCCAGCAGCTTAGCTCTTACTAGCGGGAGGGGGGTTGAGCAGTTCTTC,CASSLALTSGRGVEQFF
TRBJ1-1,NA,NA,12,TRBV11-1,TGTGCCAGCAGCCGGGTGAACACTGAAGCTTTCTTT,CASSRVNTEAFF
TRBJ1-3,NA,NA,14,TRBV5-1,TGCGCCAGCAGCCAAGGACAGCCTGGAAACACCATATATTTT,CASSQGQPGNTIYF
TRBJ1-1,NA,NA,13,TRBV6-6,TGTGCCAGCAGTTACTCGGGCTACACTGAAGCTTTCTTT,CASSYSGYTEAFF
TRBJ2-5,NA,NA,12,TRBV10-2,TGCGCCAGCAGTGAGTCGACGGGGAATCCGTACTTC,CASSESTGNPYF
TRBJ2-7,TRBD2,NA,16,TRBV7-2,TGTGCCAGCAGCTTAGCCTCGACTAGCGGGTCCTACGAGCAGTACTTC,CASSLASTSGSYEQYF
TRBJ1-2,NA,NA,13,TRBV11-2,TGTGCCAGCAGCTTGGGACTTGGGAGTGGCTACACCTTC,CASSLGLGSGYTF
TRBJ2-2,NA,NA,15,TRBV19,TGTGCCAGTACCTCGTGGGGGGGCCACACCGGGGAGCTGTTTTTT,CASTSWGGHTGELFF
TRBJ1-4,NA,NA,12,TRBV2,TGTGCCCTCCGAGCAACTAATGAAAAACTGTTTTTT,CALRATNEKLFF
TRBJ2-3,NA,NA,14,TRBV18,TGTGCCAGCTCACCGACCGGGGGATCATATACGCAGTATTTT,CASSPTGGSYTQYF
TRBJ2-1,NA,NA,15,TRBV7-2,TGTGCCAGCAGCCCCGGGTTAACTAACTCAAATGAGCAGTTCTTC,CASSPGLTNSNEQFF